The 8 T cell receptor beta chains given below trace back to one sample, sequenced in a study of shared clonotypes between healthy human individuals. The table came from immunoSEQ multiplex PCR; TCRdb's copy has only in-frame clones and leaves some out. The data contain approximately 640,000 clones, about 90% of them singletons. Sequenced material: memory CD8+ T cells from PBMCs. The subset: CD45RO+ cells pooled with CCR7-negative TemRA cells. The receptors come from a man aged 18-30 years in good health. Some clones in this sample may be carry-over from other donors' samples.

The rearrangement joins TRBV6-5 to TRBJ1-1; D is ambiguous. The CDR3 length is 15 residues. CDR1 is MNHEY, CDR2 SVGAGI, per germline. V was cut by 6 bases and J by 5 bases, with 19 bases left in between. Written as DNA, the CDR3 is TGTGCCAGCAGCTTGTCTGGCCCCTATGGAACTGAAGCTTTCTTT. It yields the protein CASSLSGPYGTEAFF.

The V gene is TRBV15, the J gene TRBJ2-7; tentatively, D is TRBD2 (5 bases). The V end was cut by 1 base, the J end by 6 bases, with 22 bases between. The CDR3 sequence is 17 residues long. Germline V gene lookup returns CDR1 LNHNV and CDR2 YYDKDF (reference sequence). The CDR3 sequence is CATSRGPPGGLRVEQYF. Here the CDR3 DNA reads TGTGCCACCAGCAGAGGCCCACCGGGCGGTTTGAGGGTCGAGCAGTACTTC.

As concerns this clone: Distinct nucleotide sequences in the sample also encode this CDR3. The chain couples TRBV10-3 to TRBJ2-7, with D unclear. Looked up from germline, CDR1 is ENHRY and CDR2 is SYGVKD. V was clipped by 4 bases and J by 2 bases, with 9 bases between them. The CDR3 length is 13 residues. CDR3 in DNA: TGTGCCATCAGTGGGACGGCCCCCTACGAGCAGTACTTC. Protein product: CAISGTAPYEQYF.

The chain joins TRBV27 to TRBJ1-2; 7 bases match TRBD1. The germline V gene encodes CDR1 MNHEY and CDR2 SMNVEV (reference sequence). The CDR3 is made up of 14 amino acids. V lost 5 bases to trimming and J lost 6 bases; unmatched junction nucleotides: 9. The CDR3: CASSTLDRAHGYTF. CDR3 DNA: TGTGCCAGCAGTACCCTCGACAGGGCCCATGGCTACACCTTC.

This clone was recorded only once. This chain uses TRBV27 with TRBJ1-1; D is undetermined. The length of the CDR3 is 15 residues. Trimming took off 1 base at V and 0 bases at J, with 9 bases between the two ends. CDR1 MNHEY and CDR2 SMNVEV come from the germline V gene (reference sequence). This CDR3 is CASSLFPDMNTEAFF. DNA for the CDR3: TGTGCCAGCAGTTTATTTCCAGACATGAACACTGAAGCTTTCTTT.

J is TRBJ1-4 and V is TRBV27; a possible D gene is TRBD1 (5 bases). The germline V and J ends were trimmed by 2 bases and 15 bases, with 13 bases remaining between them. CDR1 MNHEY and CDR2 SMNVEV come from the germline V gene (reference sequence). CDR3 length: 12 residues. This chain's CDR3 is CASSLGGGPMFF. Written as DNA, the CDR3 is TGTGCCAGCAGTTTAGGCGGGGGTCCGATGTTTTTT.

CDR3 protein: CASSHWTSGRAYEQYF. DNA for the CDR3: TGTGCCAGCAGTCACTGGACTAGCGGGAGGGCCTACGAGCAGTACTTC. The chain has TRBV27 and TRBJ2-7; the match to TRBD2 covers 15 bases. The CDR3 has 16 amino acids. Losses at the gene ends were 5 bases for V and 2 bases for J; bases not matched to a gene: 4. CDR1 MNHEY and CDR2 SMNVEV come from the germline V gene (reference sequence).

This clone occurred a few times. The chain combines TRBV15 with TRBJ2-6; possibly TRBD1 or TRBD2 for D (5 bases each). The CDR3 has 15 amino acids. Trimming cost V 0 bases and J 2 bases, with 5 bases left between them. Germline V gene lookup returns CDR1 LNHNV and CDR2 YYDKDF (reference sequence). DNA for the CDR3: TGTGCCACCAGCAGAGAGGGGGCTGGGGCCAACGTCCTGACTTTC. This translates into CATSREGAGANVLTF. Drawing the rest from reference TRBV15 and TRBJ2-6, the complete variable domain is DAMVIQNPRYQVTQFGKPVTLSCSQTLNHNVMYWYQQKSSQAPKLLFHYYDKDFNNEADTPDNFQSRRPNTSFCFLDIRSPGLGDTAMYLCATSREGAGANVLTFGAGSRLTVL.